This record concerns one T cell receptor (beta chain) sequence. The CDR3 extends over 16 amino acids. Trimming left V 3 bases short and J 2 bases short, with 14 bases between. Germline V CDR1 and CDR2: MDHEN, SYDVKM. This entry belongs to a study of cytomegalovirus exposure and HLA in healthy donors. With 60 Vbeta and 13 Jbeta primers, the PCR was carried out. Libraries were prepared by immunoSEQ multiplex PCR; TCRdb keeps only in-frame clonotypes and omits some of them. The table has approximately 180,000 clones, roughly 79% seen once. The clonotype comes from a male donor in good health and CMV-seronegative. The sample consisted of PBMCs. J is TRBJ1-3 and V is TRBV28; D perhaps matches TRBD1 (5 bases). CDR3 region: CASSLDTSGTGNTIYF. CDR3 nucleotides: TGTGCCAGCAGTTTGGACACTAGCGGTACTGGAAACACCATATATTTT. Using reference TRBV28 and TRBJ1-3 for the parts outside the CDR3, the full variable domain is DVKVTQSSRYLVKRTGEKVFLECVQDMDHENMFWYRQDPGLGLRLIYFSYDVKMKEKGDIPEGYSVSREKKERFSLILESASTNQTSMYLCASSLDTSGTGNTIYFGEGSWLTVV.